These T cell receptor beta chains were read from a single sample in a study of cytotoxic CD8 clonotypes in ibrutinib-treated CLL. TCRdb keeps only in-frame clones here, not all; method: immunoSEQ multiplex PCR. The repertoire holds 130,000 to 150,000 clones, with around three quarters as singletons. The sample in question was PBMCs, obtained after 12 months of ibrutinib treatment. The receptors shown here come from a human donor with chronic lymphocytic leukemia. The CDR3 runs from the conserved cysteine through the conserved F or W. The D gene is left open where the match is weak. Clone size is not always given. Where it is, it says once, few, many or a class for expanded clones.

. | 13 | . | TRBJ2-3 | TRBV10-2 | CASRSSITDTQYF | TGCGCCAGCAGATCTAGTATTACAGATACGCAGTATTTT
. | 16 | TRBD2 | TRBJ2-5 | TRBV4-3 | CASSHWGGGPQETQYF | TGCGCCAGCAGCCACTGGGGGGGAGGACCCCAAGAGACCCAGTACTTC
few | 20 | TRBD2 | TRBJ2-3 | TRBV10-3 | CAISESRQAGLAGVTDTQYF | TGTGCCATCAGTGAGTCGAGACAGGCCGGACTAGCGGGAGTAACAGATACGCAGTATTTT
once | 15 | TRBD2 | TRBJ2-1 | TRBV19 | CASVQGLAGVREQFF | TGTGCCAGTGTTCAGGGACTAGCGGGAGTTCGTGAGCAGTTCTTC
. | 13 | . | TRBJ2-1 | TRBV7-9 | CASSFGERAEQFF | TGTGCCAGCAGCTTTGGGGAACGGGCTGAGCAGTTCTTC
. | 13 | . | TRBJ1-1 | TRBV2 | CASITDMNTEAFF | TGTGCCAGCATCACAGACATGAACACTGAAGCTTTCTTT
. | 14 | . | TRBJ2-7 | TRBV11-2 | CASSLVGMGYEQYF | TGTGCCAGCAGCTTAGTTGGTATGGGTTACGAGCAGTACTTC
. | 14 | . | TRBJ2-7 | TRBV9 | CASSVRGLSGEQYF | TGTGCCAGCAGCGTACGAGGACTTTCGGGCGAGCAGTACTTC
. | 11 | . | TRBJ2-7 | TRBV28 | CASSLTYEQYF | TGTGCCAGCAGTCTTACCTACGAGCAGTACTTC
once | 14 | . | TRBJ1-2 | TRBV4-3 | CASSQDSDSYGYTF | TGCGCCAGCAGCCAAGACTCGGACAGCTATGGCTACACCTTC
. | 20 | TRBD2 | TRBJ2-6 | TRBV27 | CASSLIRGTSGISGANVLTF | TGTGCCAGCAGTTTAATTCGGGGAACTAGCGGGATTTCTGGGGCCAACGTCCTGACTTTC
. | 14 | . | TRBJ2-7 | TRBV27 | CASSTGRTNYEQYF | TGTGCCAGCAGTACAGGACGGACCAACTACGAGCAGTACTTC